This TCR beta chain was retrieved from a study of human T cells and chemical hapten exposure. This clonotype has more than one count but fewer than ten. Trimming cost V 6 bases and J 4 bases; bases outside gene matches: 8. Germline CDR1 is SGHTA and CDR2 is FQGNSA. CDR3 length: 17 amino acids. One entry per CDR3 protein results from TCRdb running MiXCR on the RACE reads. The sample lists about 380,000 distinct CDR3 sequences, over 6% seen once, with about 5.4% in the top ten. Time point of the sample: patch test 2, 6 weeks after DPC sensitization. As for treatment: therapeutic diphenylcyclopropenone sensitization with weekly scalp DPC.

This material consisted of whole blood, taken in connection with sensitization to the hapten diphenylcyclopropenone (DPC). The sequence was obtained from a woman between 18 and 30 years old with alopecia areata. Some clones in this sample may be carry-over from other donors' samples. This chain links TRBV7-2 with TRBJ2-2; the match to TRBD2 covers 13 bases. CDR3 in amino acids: CASSHTLAGGPTGELFF. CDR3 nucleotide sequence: TGTGCCAGCAGTCACACACTAGCGGGGGGGCCCACCGGGGAGCTGTTTTTT.